A selection of T cell receptor beta chains follows, all from one sample in a study of immune evolution from preneoplasia to lung adenocarcinoma. This table comes from immunoSEQ multiplex PCR, and its TCRdb copy is limited to in-frame clones, with some not included. The repertoire holds about 14,000 clones, about 82% seen once, with approximately 4.5% in the top ten. Sequencing was carried out using FFPE minimally invasive lung adenocarcinoma tissue. The receptors here all came from a person aged 70 to 79 with lung adenocarcinoma. Both conserved end residues are part of each CDR3. The order of the fields is J gene, CDR3 length, V gene, clone size, D gene, CDR3 DNA, CDR3 protein. The D gene is left open where the match is weak. Part of the rows lack a size; the others show once, few, many or a class for expanded clones.

J gene: TRBJ2-1; CDR3 length: 16; V gene: TRBV9; clone size: NA; D gene: TRBD2; CDR3 DNA: TGTGCCAGCAGCGTAGAGAGACTAGCGGGAGGAGGTGAGCAGTTCTTC; CDR3 protein: CASSVERLAGGGEQFF
J gene: TRBJ1-1; CDR3 length: 16; V gene: TRBV14; clone size: once; D gene: TRBD1; CDR3 DNA: TGTGCCAGCAGCCAGGGGATCGGACAGGGGAACACTGAAGCTTTCTTT; CDR3 protein: CASSQGIGQGNTEAFF
J gene: TRBJ1-2; CDR3 length: 13; V gene: TRBV6-5; clone size: once; D gene: NA; CDR3 DNA: TGTGCCAGCAGTCCCAGTACCAACTATGGCTACACCTTC; CDR3 protein: CASSPSTNYGYTF
J gene: TRBJ2-1; CDR3 length: 17; V gene: TRBV4-1; clone size: NA; D gene: TRBD2; CDR3 DNA: TGCGCCAGCAGCATAGGACTAGCCCTGAGCTCCTACAATGAGCAGTTCTTC; CDR3 protein: CASSIGLALSSYNEQFF
J gene: TRBJ2-7; CDR3 length: 15; V gene: TRBV30; clone size: NA; D gene: TRBD1; CDR3 DNA: TGTGCCTGGACAACCGGGACAGGGCTTGAGGACGAGCAGTACTTC; CDR3 protein: CAWTTGTGLEDEQYF
J gene: TRBJ2-1; CDR3 length: 15; V gene: TRBV10-1; clone size: NA; D gene: NA; CDR3 DNA: TGCGCCAGCAGTGGGTCCCTAGGATTCAAACGGGAGCAGTTCTTC; CDR3 protein: CASSGSLGFKREQFF
J gene: TRBJ2-5; CDR3 length: 12; V gene: TRBV1; clone size: few; D gene: NA; CDR3 DNA: TGCACCAGCAGCCCACTGCAAGAGACCCAGTACTTC; CDR3 protein: CTSSPLQETQYF
J gene: TRBJ2-7; CDR3 length: 12; V gene: TRBV11-3; clone size: NA; D gene: NA; CDR3 DNA: TGTGCCAGCAGCTCAGGGCTCGACGAGCAGTACTTC; CDR3 protein: CASSSGLDEQYF
J gene: TRBJ2-1; CDR3 length: 13; V gene: TRBV29-1; clone size: NA; D gene: TRBD1; CDR3 DNA: TGCAGCGGGGGACAGGTCTCCTACAATGAGCAGTTCTTC; CDR3 protein: CSGGQVSYNEQFF
J gene: TRBJ2-5; CDR3 length: 16; V gene: TRBV25-1; clone size: NA; D gene: TRBD1; CDR3 DNA: TGTGCCAGCAGTGTAGGAACGACAGGGGCAAAAGAGACCCAGTACTTC; CDR3 protein: CASSVGTTGAKETQYF
J gene: TRBJ2-1; CDR3 length: 13; V gene: TRBV10-2; clone size: NA; D gene: TRBD2; CDR3 DNA: TGCGCCAGCAGTGAGTCCCCAGCGGGGGGTCTGTTCTTC; CDR3 protein: CASSESPAGGLFF
J gene: TRBJ2-1; CDR3 length: 13; V gene: TRBV27; clone size: once; D gene: TRBD2; CDR3 DNA: TGTGCCACCTGGGGGGGTTTAGGACATGAGCAGTTCTTC; CDR3 protein: CATWGGLGHEQFF
J gene: TRBJ2-7; CDR3 length: 14; V gene: TRBV16; clone size: few; D gene: NA; CDR3 DNA: TGTGCCAGCAGCCAATCCGGCAGCTCCTACGAGCAGTACTTC; CDR3 protein: CASSQSGSSYEQYF
J gene: TRBJ2-7; CDR3 length: 15; V gene: TRBV12-5; clone size: NA; D gene: TRBD1; CDR3 DNA: TGTGCTAGTGGCCCCCCAGACAGGGCAACCTACGAGCAGTACTTC; CDR3 protein: CASGPPDRATYEQYF
J gene: TRBJ2-5; CDR3 length: 15; V gene: TRBV6-1; clone size: NA; D gene: NA; CDR3 DNA: TGTGCCAGCAGTGAAGAGGGGAGGAGCCGACAGACCCAGTACTTC; CDR3 protein: CASSEEGRSRQTQYF
J gene: TRBJ1-5; CDR3 length: 15; V gene: TRBV6-1; clone size: NA; D gene: NA; CDR3 DNA: TGTGCCAGCAGTGATCAGGACTTATTAAATCAGCCCCAGCATTTT; CDR3 protein: CASSDQDLLNQPQHF
J gene: TRBJ2-7; CDR3 length: 16; V gene: TRBV5-1; clone size: NA; D gene: TRBD1; CDR3 DNA: TGCGCCAGCAGCTTGGATGGGACAGGGGGCGTCTACGAGCAGTACTTC; CDR3 protein: CASSLDGTGGVYEQYF
J gene: TRBJ1-5; CDR3 length: 13; V gene: TRBV29-1; clone size: NA; D gene: NA; CDR3 DNA: TGCAGCGTTGAGTTCACAGACAATCAGCCCCAGCATTTT; CDR3 protein: CSVEFTDNQPQHF
J gene: TRBJ2-2; CDR3 length: 16; V gene: TRBV7-3; clone size: NA; D gene: TRBD1; CDR3 DNA: TGTGCCAGCAGCGACAACCGACAGGGGGCGACCGGGGAGCTGTTTTTT; CDR3 protein: CASSDNRQGATGELFF
J gene: TRBJ2-5; CDR3 length: 11; V gene: TRBV7-9; clone size: NA; D gene: NA; CDR3 DNA: TGTGCCAGCAGCTTACAGGAGACCCAGTACTTC; CDR3 protein: CASSLQETQYF
J gene: TRBJ2-5; CDR3 length: 15; V gene: TRBV11-2; clone size: NA; D gene: NA; CDR3 DNA: TGTGCCAGCAGCTTAGACTCTAGCGCCGCCGGGACCCAGTACTTC; CDR3 protein: CASSLDSSAAGTQYF
J gene: TRBJ2-1; CDR3 length: 15; V gene: TRBV7-3; clone size: once; D gene: NA; CDR3 DNA: TGTGCCAGCAGCCCTGGGATAAGCTCCTACAATGAGCAGTTCTTC; CDR3 protein: CASSPGISSYNEQFF
J gene: TRBJ2-3; CDR3 length: 14; V gene: TRBV10-3; clone size: NA; D gene: NA; CDR3 DNA: TGTGCCATCGACTCAAGGGAGAACACAGATACGCAGTATTTT; CDR3 protein: CAIDSRENTDTQYF
J gene: TRBJ2-2; CDR3 length: 16; V gene: TRBV6-5; clone size: NA; D gene: TRBD2; CDR3 DNA: TGTGCCAGCAGTTTATGGCGAGCGGGAGGGGCCGGGGAGCTGTTTTTT; CDR3 protein: CASSLWRAGGAGELFF
J gene: TRBJ2-1; CDR3 length: 16; V gene: TRBV7-8; clone size: NA; D gene: TRBD2; CDR3 DNA: TGTGCCAGCAGCTTAGCCACTAGCGTAGTCTACAATGAGCAGTTCTTC; CDR3 protein: CASSLATSVVYNEQFF
J gene: TRBJ2-2; CDR3 length: 16; V gene: TRBV5-4; clone size: few; D gene: TRBD2; CDR3 DNA: TGTGCCAGCAGCTTGAGGGTAGCGGGAGGGCCCGGGGAGCTGTTTTTT; CDR3 protein: CASSLRVAGGPGELFF
J gene: TRBJ1-4; CDR3 length: 13; V gene: TRBV5-4; clone size: NA; D gene: NA; CDR3 DNA: TGTGCCAGCAGCTTGGGTAGGGAGGAAAAACTGTTTTTT; CDR3 protein: CASSLGREEKLFF
J gene: TRBJ1-4; CDR3 length: 15; V gene: TRBV10-2; clone size: NA; D gene: NA; CDR3 DNA: TGCGCCAGCAGCCGCCAGACGGACGCCGGGGAAAAACTGTTTTTT; CDR3 protein: CASSRQTDAGEKLFF
J gene: TRBJ1-6; CDR3 length: 15; V gene: TRBV7-6; clone size: NA; D gene: TRBD1; CDR3 DNA: TGTGCCAGCAGCTTAAGGGGACAGGGAGGCTCACCCCTCCACTTT; CDR3 protein: CASSLRGQGGSPLHF
J gene: TRBJ2-7; CDR3 length: 10; V gene: TRBV5-8; clone size: NA; D gene: NA; CDR3 DNA: TGTGCCAGCACCCTTAACGAGCAGTACTTC; CDR3 protein: CASTLNEQYF
J gene: TRBJ1-5; CDR3 length: 16; V gene: TRBV5-5; clone size: NA; D gene: NA; CDR3 DNA: TGTGCCAGCAGCTTGGTTGGGTATGGGCAGGGAGCTCCTTTGGATTTT; CDR3 protein: CASSLVGYGQGAPLDF
J gene: TRBJ2-1; CDR3 length: 15; V gene: TRBV4-1; clone size: NA; D gene: NA; CDR3 DNA: TGCGCCAGCAGCCAAATCCCTAGCGCCTACAATGAGCAGTTCTTC; CDR3 protein: CASSQIPSAYNEQFF
J gene: TRBJ1-5; CDR3 length: 15; V gene: TRBV11-2; clone size: few; D gene: NA; CDR3 DNA: TGTGCCAGCAGCCCGACCGACAGAGGTGATCAGCCCCAGCATTTT; CDR3 protein: CASSPTDRGDQPQHF
J gene: TRBJ1-1; CDR3 length: 13; V gene: TRBV7-9; clone size: NA; D gene: NA; CDR3 DNA: TGTGCCAGCGTTAACAGGGTGACCACTGAAGCTTTCTTT; CDR3 protein: CASVNRVTTEAFF
J gene: TRBJ1-1; CDR3 length: 13; V gene: TRBV7-2; clone size: NA; D gene: NA; CDR3 DNA: TGTGCCAGCAGCTTAGACGGATTCACTGAAGCTTTCTTT; CDR3 protein: CASSLDGFTEAFF
J gene: TRBJ2-7; CDR3 length: 14; V gene: TRBV19; clone size: NA; D gene: NA; CDR3 DNA: TGTGCCAGTAGTATCGGGCAGGGTGGTTACGAGCAGTACTTC; CDR3 protein: CASSIGQGGYEQYF
J gene: TRBJ2-7; CDR3 length: 15; V gene: TRBV11-2; clone size: NA; D gene: NA; CDR3 DNA: TGTGCCAGCAGCGCCTCCGGGCCGCAACGCAACGAGCAGTACTTC; CDR3 protein: CASSASGPQRNEQYF
J gene: TRBJ1-6; CDR3 length: 15; V gene: TRBV15; clone size: NA; D gene: NA; CDR3 DNA: TGTGCCACCAGCAGTGTGAGCTCCTATAATTCACCCCTCCACTTT; CDR3 protein: CATSSVSSYNSPLHF
J gene: TRBJ2-5; CDR3 length: 14; V gene: TRBV11-1; clone size: NA; D gene: NA; CDR3 DNA: TGTGCCAGCAGTCTTGACAGGACCCGGGAGACCCAGTACTTC; CDR3 protein: CASSLDRTRETQYF
J gene: TRBJ2-1; CDR3 length: 10; V gene: TRBV2; clone size: NA; D gene: NA; CDR3 DNA: TGTGCCAGCAGTGAGGGTGAGCAGTTCTTC; CDR3 protein: CASSEGEQFF
J gene: TRBJ1-5; CDR3 length: 14; V gene: TRBV11-2; clone size: NA; D gene: NA; CDR3 DNA: TGTGCCAGCAGCTTAGTGGGGGGGAATCAGCCCCAGCATTTT; CDR3 protein: CASSLVGGNQPQHF
J gene: TRBJ1-5; CDR3 length: 15; V gene: TRBV27; clone size: NA; D gene: NA; CDR3 DNA: TGTGCCAGCAGTTTGAGGGGGGGTAGAGGTCAGCCCCAGCATTTT; CDR3 protein: CASSLRGGRGQPQHF
J gene: TRBJ1-3; CDR3 length: 15; V gene: TRBV5-8; clone size: NA; D gene: NA; CDR3 DNA: TGTGCCAGCAGCTTGGTAGGGTTCTCTGGAAACACCATATATTTT; CDR3 protein: CASSLVGFSGNTIYF
J gene: TRBJ2-7; CDR3 length: 13; V gene: TRBV10-3; clone size: NA; D gene: NA; CDR3 DNA: TGTGCCACCAGGAGGGGGCCCATCTACGAGCAGTACTTC; CDR3 protein: CATRRGPIYEQYF
J gene: TRBJ1-2; CDR3 length: 15; V gene: TRBV2; clone size: once; D gene: TRBD1; CDR3 DNA: TGTGCCAGCAGTGACTCGCCGGGACAGGGGAGACGCTACACCTTC; CDR3 protein: CASSDSPGQGRRYTF
J gene: TRBJ2-3; CDR3 length: 15; V gene: TRBV28; clone size: NA; D gene: TRBD1; CDR3 DNA: TGTGCCAGCAGATCATGGACAGGGCCCACAGATACGCAGTATTTT; CDR3 protein: CASRSWTGPTDTQYF
J gene: TRBJ1-1; CDR3 length: 9; V gene: TRBV29-1; clone size: few; D gene: NA; CDR3 DNA: TGCAGCGTGGGGGGGGAAGCTTTCTTT; CDR3 protein: CSVGGEAFF
J gene: TRBJ2-6; CDR3 length: 18; V gene: TRBV2; clone size: NA; D gene: NA; CDR3 DNA: TGTGCCAGCAGCGCTTCGCGAGCTAAGGGGTCTGGGGCCAACGTCCTGACTTTC; CDR3 protein: CASSASRAKGSGANVLTF
J gene: TRBJ1-2; CDR3 length: 14; V gene: TRBV7-8; clone size: NA; D gene: NA; CDR3 DNA: TGTGCCAGCAGCATACATTCGGGGGCGAATGGCTACACCTTC; CDR3 protein: CASSIHSGANGYTF
J gene: TRBJ2-3; CDR3 length: 14; V gene: TRBV6-6; clone size: NA; D gene: NA; CDR3 DNA: TGTGCCAGCAGTCCCCCCACGATCACAGATACGCAGTATTTT; CDR3 protein: CASSPPTITDTQYF